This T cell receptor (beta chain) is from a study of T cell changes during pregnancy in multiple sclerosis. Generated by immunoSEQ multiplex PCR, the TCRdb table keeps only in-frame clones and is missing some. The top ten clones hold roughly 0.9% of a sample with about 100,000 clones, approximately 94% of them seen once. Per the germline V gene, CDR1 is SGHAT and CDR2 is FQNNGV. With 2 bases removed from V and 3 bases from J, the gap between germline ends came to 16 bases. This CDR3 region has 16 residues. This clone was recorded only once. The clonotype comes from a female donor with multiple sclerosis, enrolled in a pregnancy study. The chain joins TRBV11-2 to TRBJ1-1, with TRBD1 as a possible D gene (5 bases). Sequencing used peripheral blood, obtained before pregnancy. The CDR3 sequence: CASSLPKPGGDTEAFF. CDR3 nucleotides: TGTGCCAGCAGCTTACCCAAGCCGGGGGGTGACACTGAAGCTTTCTTT.